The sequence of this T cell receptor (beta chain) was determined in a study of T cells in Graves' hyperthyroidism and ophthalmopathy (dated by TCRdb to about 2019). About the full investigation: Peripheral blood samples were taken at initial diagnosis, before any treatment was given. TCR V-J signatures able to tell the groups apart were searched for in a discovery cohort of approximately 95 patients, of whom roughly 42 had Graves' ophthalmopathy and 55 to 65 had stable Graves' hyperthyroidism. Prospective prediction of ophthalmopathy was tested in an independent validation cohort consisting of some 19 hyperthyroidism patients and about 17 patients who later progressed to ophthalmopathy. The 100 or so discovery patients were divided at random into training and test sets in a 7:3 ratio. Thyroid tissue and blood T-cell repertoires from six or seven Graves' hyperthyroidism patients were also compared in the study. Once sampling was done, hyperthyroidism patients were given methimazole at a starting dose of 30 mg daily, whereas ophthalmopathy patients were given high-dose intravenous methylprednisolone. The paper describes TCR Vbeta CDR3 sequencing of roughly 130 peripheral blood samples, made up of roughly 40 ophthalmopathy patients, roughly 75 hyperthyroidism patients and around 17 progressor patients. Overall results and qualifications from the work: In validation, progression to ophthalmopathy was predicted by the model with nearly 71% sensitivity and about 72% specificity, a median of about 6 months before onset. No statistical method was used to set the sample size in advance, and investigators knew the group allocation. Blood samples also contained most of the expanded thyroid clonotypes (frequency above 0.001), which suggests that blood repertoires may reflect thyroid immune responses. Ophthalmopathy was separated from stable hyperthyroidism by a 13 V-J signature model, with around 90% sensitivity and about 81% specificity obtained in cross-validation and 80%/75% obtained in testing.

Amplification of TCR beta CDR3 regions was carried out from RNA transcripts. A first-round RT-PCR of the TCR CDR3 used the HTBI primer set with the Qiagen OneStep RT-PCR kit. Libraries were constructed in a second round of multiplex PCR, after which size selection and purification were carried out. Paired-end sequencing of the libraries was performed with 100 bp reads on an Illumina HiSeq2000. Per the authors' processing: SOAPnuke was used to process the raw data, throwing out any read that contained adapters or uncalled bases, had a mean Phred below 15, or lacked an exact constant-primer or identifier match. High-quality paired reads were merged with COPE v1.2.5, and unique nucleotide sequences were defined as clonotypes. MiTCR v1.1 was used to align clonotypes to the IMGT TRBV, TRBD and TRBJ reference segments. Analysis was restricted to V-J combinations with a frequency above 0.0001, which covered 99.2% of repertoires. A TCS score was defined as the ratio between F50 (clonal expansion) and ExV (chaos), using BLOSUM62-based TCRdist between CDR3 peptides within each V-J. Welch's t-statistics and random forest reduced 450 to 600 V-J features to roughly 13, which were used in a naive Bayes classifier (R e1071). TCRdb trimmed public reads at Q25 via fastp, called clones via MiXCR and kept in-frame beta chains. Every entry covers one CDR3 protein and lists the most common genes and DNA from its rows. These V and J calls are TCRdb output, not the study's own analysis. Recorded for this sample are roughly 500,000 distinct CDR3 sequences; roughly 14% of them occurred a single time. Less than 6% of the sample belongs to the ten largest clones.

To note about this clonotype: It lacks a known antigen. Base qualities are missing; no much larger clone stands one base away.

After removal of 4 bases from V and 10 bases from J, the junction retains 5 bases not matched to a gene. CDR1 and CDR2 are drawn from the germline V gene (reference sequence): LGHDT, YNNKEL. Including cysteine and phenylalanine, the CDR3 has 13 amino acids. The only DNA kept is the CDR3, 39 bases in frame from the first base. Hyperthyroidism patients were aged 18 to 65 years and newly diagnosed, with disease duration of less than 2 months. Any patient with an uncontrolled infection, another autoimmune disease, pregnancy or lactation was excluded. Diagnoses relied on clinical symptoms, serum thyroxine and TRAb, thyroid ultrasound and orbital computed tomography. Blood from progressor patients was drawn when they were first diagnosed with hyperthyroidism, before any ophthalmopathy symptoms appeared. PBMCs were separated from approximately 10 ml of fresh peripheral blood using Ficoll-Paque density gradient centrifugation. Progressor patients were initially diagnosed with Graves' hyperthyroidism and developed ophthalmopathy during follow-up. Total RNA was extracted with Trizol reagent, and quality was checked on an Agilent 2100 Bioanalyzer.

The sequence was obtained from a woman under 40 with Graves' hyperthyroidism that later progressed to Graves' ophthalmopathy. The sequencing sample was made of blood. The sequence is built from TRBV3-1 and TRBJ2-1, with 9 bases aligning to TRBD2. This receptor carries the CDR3 CASSPPGLAEQFF. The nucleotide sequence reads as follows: TGTGCCAGCAGCCCTCCTGGACTAGCGGAGCAGTTCTTC.